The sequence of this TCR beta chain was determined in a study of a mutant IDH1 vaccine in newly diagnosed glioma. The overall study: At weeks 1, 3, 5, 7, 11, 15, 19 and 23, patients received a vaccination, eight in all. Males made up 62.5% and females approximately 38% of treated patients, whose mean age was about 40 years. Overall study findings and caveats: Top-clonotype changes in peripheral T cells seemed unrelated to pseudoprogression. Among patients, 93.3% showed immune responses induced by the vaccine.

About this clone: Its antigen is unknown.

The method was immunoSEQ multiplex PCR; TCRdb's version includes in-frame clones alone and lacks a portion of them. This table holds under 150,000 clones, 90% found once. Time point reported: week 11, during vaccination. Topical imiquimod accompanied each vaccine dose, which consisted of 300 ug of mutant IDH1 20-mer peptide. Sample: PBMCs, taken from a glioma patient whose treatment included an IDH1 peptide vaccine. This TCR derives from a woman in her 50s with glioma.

The CDR3 coding sequence is TGTGCCAGCAGCCAAATCAGGGGGAGAGGGGTGAACACTGAAGCTTTCTTT. It yields the protein CASSQIRGRGVNTEAFF. The V call is TRBV7-2, the J call TRBJ1-1; 7 nucleotides match TRBD1. Looked up from germline, CDR1 is SGHTA and CDR2 is FQGNSA. With V trimmed by 5 bases and J by 0 bases, 12 bases remained unmatched. The CDR3 extends over 17 amino acids.